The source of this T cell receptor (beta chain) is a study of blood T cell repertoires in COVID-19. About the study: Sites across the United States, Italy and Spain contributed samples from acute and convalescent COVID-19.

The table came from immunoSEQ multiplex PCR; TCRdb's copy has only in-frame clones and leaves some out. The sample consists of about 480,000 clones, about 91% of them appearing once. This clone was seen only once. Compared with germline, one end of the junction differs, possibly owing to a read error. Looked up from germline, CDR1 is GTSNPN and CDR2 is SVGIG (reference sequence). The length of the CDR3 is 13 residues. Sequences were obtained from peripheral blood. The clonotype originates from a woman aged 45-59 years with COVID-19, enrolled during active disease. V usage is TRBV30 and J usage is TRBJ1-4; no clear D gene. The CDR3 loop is CAWRGFGNGKLFF. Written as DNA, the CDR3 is TGTGCCTGGAGGGGGTTCGGGAATGGAAAACTGTTTTTT.